Detailed here is one T cell receptor (beta chain). These data come from a study of blood T cell repertoires in COVID-19. On the study more broadly: The United States, Italy and Spain provided the acute and convalescent COVID-19 samples. The cDNA or gDNA used as material had been derived from T cells, B-cell-depleted T cells, or PBMCs.

Trimming at V came to 1 base and at J to 9 bases, leaving 2 bases not matched to a gene. This CDR3 spans 13 amino acids. The repertoire was sequenced with immunoSEQ multiplex PCR; TCRdb's copy has only in-frame clones and lacks some. The sample has a few hundred thousand clones; 75% to 90% are singletons. Recovered status applied to Cohort 3 donors who had two consecutive negative PCRs. It also applied to those with clearance or with symptom resolution. The sequence was obtained from a woman in her forties who had recovered from COVID-19. The specimen was PBMCs or T cells enriched from blood (not recorded which). The genes are TRBV12-3 or TRBV12-4 and TRBJ1-4, with 7 bases lining up with TRBD1. The CDR3 is CASSLGQGQKLFF. The DNA for the CDR3 is TGTGCCAGCAGTTTAGGACAGGGACAAAAACTGTTTTTT.